This T cell receptor (beta chain) was profiled in a study of neoadjuvant anti-PD-1 for oral cavity cancer. The overall study: Before surgery, most patients got three to four biweekly 3 mg/kg nivolumab doses. Patients without progression got a fourth dose around day 43.

PBMC libraries mostly used about 450 ng of input genomic DNA, with six replicates per sample. Profiled with immunoSEQ multiplex PCR; TCRdb holds only in-frame clones, not every one. The table has roughly 67,000 clones, about four fifths seen once. Germline CDR1 and CDR2: MNHEY and SMNVEV (reference sequence). V shed 5 bases and J 3 bases; nucleotides not matched to a gene: 6. The CDR3 consists of 14 residues. The J gene is TRBJ2-7, the V gene TRBV27, with 8 bases matching TRBD2. The receptor was derived from a person between 40 and 85 years old with oral cavity squamous cell carcinoma. Sample: PBMCs, taken before nivolumab (anti-PD-1) treatment. This CDR3 is CASSHRLAYYEQYF. In DNA form, the CDR3 reads TGTGCCAGCAGTCACAGACTAGCGTACTACGAGCAGTACTTC.